The source of this T cell receptor beta chain is a study of blood T cell repertoires in COVID-19. Study context: Researchers got acute and convalescent COVID-19 samples from the United States, Italy and Spain. T cells, B-cell-depleted T cells, or PBMCs supplied cDNA or gDNA.

In the original analysis: Reference gene primer amplification gave estimated nucleated cell counts. Sequencing was performed with immunoSEQ multiplex PCR; in TCRdb, only in-frame clones are kept and a portion is missing. The D gene and trimming were derived from the DNA, and the V and J assignments and clone size from that table. Here the sample spans a few hundred thousand clones, approximately 90% being singletons. The material sequenced was peripheral blood. This clonotype was obtained from a young woman who had recovered from COVID-19.

CDR3 loop: CASSLGTASYEQYF. CDR3 bases: TGCGCCAGCAGCTTAGGGACAGCTTCCTACGAGCAGTACTTC. This rearrangement joins TRBV5-1 to TRBJ2-7; the match to TRBD1 covers 7 bases. The V segment lost 2 bases and the J segment 1 base; nucleotides outside the gene matches: 3. The CDR3 covers 14 residues. CDR1 is SGHRS and CDR2 is YFSETQ in the germline V gene.